This is a list of T cell receptor beta chains from one sample in a study of CD8 T cells in ankylosing spondylitis. Via MiXCR, TCRdb re-called the 5' RACE reads, giving one row per CDR3 protein. The profile shows around 150,000 distinct CDR3 sequences, around 43% of them singletons. Sequencing was carried out using synovial fluid, either unsorted or a sorted T cell fraction (not recorded which). Receptors were obtained from a male donor with ankylosing spondylitis. Both conserved end residues are trimmed from each CDR3. Fields, in order: CDR3 protein, V gene, J gene.

CDR3 protein: ASSEWGGWHQETQY; V gene: TRBV25-1; J gene: TRBJ2-5
CDR3 protein: SAKRPNNQPQH; V gene: TRBV20-1; J gene: TRBJ1-5
CDR3 protein: ASSYSWAIETFTNTEAF; V gene: TRBV6-5; J gene: TRBJ1-1
CDR3 protein: ASSWSGTNEQY; V gene: TRBV11-1; J gene: TRBJ2-7
CDR3 protein: ASSTSGGSNSPLH; V gene: TRBV9; J gene: TRBJ1-6
CDR3 protein: ASSYGEAF; V gene: TRBV12-3/TRBV12-4; J gene: TRBJ1-1
CDR3 protein: ASSQDWPVDSGNTIY; V gene: TRBV4-1; J gene: TRBJ1-3
CDR3 protein: ASSPRSAGVGDTQY; V gene: TRBV5-6; J gene: TRBJ2-3
CDR3 protein: ASSVSPGRIRYEQY; V gene: TRBV5-1; J gene: TRBJ2-7
CDR3 protein: ASSESGGGRTEAF; V gene: TRBV25-1; J gene: TRBJ1-1
CDR3 protein: ASSPYWGIHEQY; V gene: TRBV4-3; J gene: TRBJ2-7
CDR3 protein: ASSPSPGSGDTQY; V gene: TRBV7-6; J gene: TRBJ2-3
CDR3 protein: ASTPSGSTGELF; V gene: TRBV12-3/TRBV12-4; J gene: TRBJ2-2
CDR3 protein: ATSDPRGNEQF; V gene: TRBV24-1; J gene: TRBJ2-1
CDR3 protein: ASSGRDSANTGELF; V gene: TRBV7-9; J gene: TRBJ2-2
CDR3 protein: ASSYRTGGTYEQY; V gene: TRBV6-2/TRBV6-3; J gene: TRBJ2-7
CDR3 protein: ASSSRDRGTTDTQY; V gene: TRBV13; J gene: TRBJ2-3
CDR3 protein: ASQQGHPYNEQF; V gene: TRBV28; J gene: TRBJ2-1
CDR3 protein: AIGGSVQPLGKF; V gene: TRBV10-3; J gene: TRBJ2-1
CDR3 protein: ATSRENGRGQF; V gene: TRBV15; J gene: TRBJ2-1
CDR3 protein: ASSKDREETQY; V gene: TRBV9; J gene: TRBJ2-5
CDR3 protein: ASSPRWGGGAKNIQY; V gene: TRBV27; J gene: TRBJ2-4